The 17 T cell receptor beta chains presented below share a single source sample, sequenced in a study of T cell repertoires in cytomegalovirus infection. TCRdb reprocessed the reads via MiXCR and lists one record per CDR3 protein. The sample holds some 300,000 distinct CDR3 sequences; approximately 8.9% are singletons and the top ten take approximately 2.3%. The source material was PBMCs. The receptors come from a human donor in good health (CMV status not recorded). Some clones in this sample may be carry-over from other donors' samples.

V usage is TRBV28 and J usage is TRBJ1-5; tentative D call: TRBD1 (5 bases). CDR3 length equals 17 residues. CDR1 MDHEN and CDR2 SYDVKM come from the germline V gene. The V end lost 3 bases, the J end lost 1 base, and 16 bases lay between the germline ends. CDR3 nucleotide sequence: TGTGCCAGCAGTTTCATAAGGCGACAGTTAAGCAATCAGCCCCAGCATTTT. Protein: CASSFIRRQLSNQPQHF.

The sample holds many counts of this clonotype. V usage is TRBV5-1 and J usage is TRBJ2-1, with unresolved D. The CDR3 spans 14 residues. From germline, CDR1 is SGHRS and CDR2 YFSETQ. The V end was cut by 6 bases, the J end by 0 bases, with 10 bases between. The CDR3 loop reads CASTGQPSYNEQFF. The CDR3 region has the DNA TGCGCCAGCACAGGTCAGCCCTCCTACAATGAGCAGTTCTTC.

This clonotype was seen more than once but under ten times. J is TRBJ1-2 and V is TRBV7-9; D may be TRBD1 (5 bases). V was cut by 5 bases and J by 2 bases, with 12 bases left in between. CDR1 and CDR2 from the germline V gene are SEHNR and FQNEAQ (reference sequence). The CDR3 length is 14 residues. Here the CDR3 DNA reads TGTGCCAGCAGCCAGGGAGGGGTGAACTATGGCTACACCTTC. Residues: CASSQGGVNYGYTF.

The chain links TRBV5-1 to TRBJ2-7, with 7 bases that match TRBD1. This CDR3 has 14 amino acids. With V trimmed by 0 bases and J by 3 bases, 3 bases remained unmatched. CDR1 is SGHRS, CDR2 YFSETQ, per germline. The CDR3 loop reads CASSLGTGRYEQYV. CDR3 nucleotide sequence: TGCGCCAGCAGCTTGGGGACAGGTCGCTACGAGCAGTACGTC.

The chain combines TRBV7-2 with TRBJ2-7; D remains unclear. The CDR3 is 15 amino acids. V shed 5 bases and J shed 0 bases, with 14 bases lying between them. Germline values: CDR1 SGHTA, CDR2 FQGNSA. CDR3 loop: CASSPRTVSSYEQYF. CDR3 nucleotides: TGTGCCAGCAGCCCCAGGACCGTTAGCTCCTACGAGCAGTACTTC. Looking up the rest from reference TRBV7-2 and TRBJ2-7 gives the full variable domain: GAGVSQSPSNKVTEKGKDVELRCDPISGHTALYWYRQSLGQGLEFLIYFQGNSAPDKSGLPSDRFSAERTGGSVSTLTIQRTQQEDSAVYLCASSPRTVSSYEQYFGPGTRLTVT.

This clonotype was detected many times. V gene TRBV12-3 or TRBV12-4 combines with J gene TRBJ1-2; no reliable D call. Trimming pared 2 bases from V and 7 bases from J, leaving 8 bases between. This CDR3 comprises 12 residues. This chain's CDR3 is CASSLPGGGYTF. As DNA, the CDR3 is TGTGCCAGCAGTTTACCCGGCGGTGGCTACACCTTC.

J is TRBJ1-4 and V is TRBV5-6; D ambiguous. CDR1 and CDR2 from the germline V gene are SGHDT and YYEEEE. Deletions cut 1 base from V and 8 bases from J, with 18 bases between. The CDR3 extends over 16 amino acids. CDR3 DNA: TGTGCCAGCAGCTTGTATCGGAACCAAGGATGGGAAAAACTGTTTTTT. Its protein product is CASSLYRNQGWEKLFF.

The CDR3 DNA is TGTGCCAGCAGCTTGGGGACTAGAAAGAATGAGCAGTTCTTC. Translation gives CASSLGTRKNEQFF. The genes are TRBV5-4 and TRBJ2-1; 7 nucleotides line up with TRBD2. Germline CDR1 reads SGHNT; CDR2 reads YYREEE (reference sequence). Losses at the gene ends were 0 bases for V and 7 bases for J; bases not matched to a gene: 4. This CDR3 has 14 residues.

The chain employs TRBV28 and TRBJ2-4; D not resolved. The CDR3 totals 11 residues. V was trimmed by 5 bases and J by 11 bases, leaving 10 bases between them. Germline loops: CDR1 MDHEN, CDR2 SYDVKM. In nucleotides, the CDR3 is TGTGCCAGCAGTCTAGGTCCCGTTCAGTACTTC. Its translation: CASSLGPVQYF.

The sample holds a few counts of this clonotype. In nucleotides, the CDR3 is TGTGCCAGCAGACCCGGACGGGCGAACACCGGGGAGCTGTTTTTT. Amino acid sequence: CASRPGRANTGELFF. The chain employs TRBV7-3 and TRBJ2-2, with no clear D. Trimming removed 6 bases at V and 0 bases at J, with 11 bases between. The CDR3 consists of 15 residues. In germline, CDR1 is SGHTA, CDR2 FQGTGA.

The table lists this clonotype with many counts. The rearrangement uses TRBV20-1 and TRBJ1-4, with D possibly being TRBD1 (5 bases). Per the germline V gene, CDR1 is DFQATT and CDR2 is SNEGSKA (reference sequence). Trimming removed 6 bases at V and 6 bases at J, with 11 bases between. This CDR3 has 12 residues. For the CDR3, the DNA is TGCAGTGCGACCGGCAGGGATGAAAAACTGTTTTTT. Translated: CSATGRDEKLFF.

Only a few counts were recorded for this clonotype. The V and J genes are TRBV28 and TRBJ1-3; D remains unclear. This CDR3 is built from 15 residues. Germline V lookup: CDR1 MDHEN, CDR2 SYDVKM. Trimming cost V 2 bases and J 5 bases, with 13 bases left between them. Written as DNA, the CDR3 is TGTGCCAGCAGTTTAAATCATCCCGAGAGAAACACCATATATTTT. It translates to CASSLNHPERNTIYF.

This clonotype was observed many times. V usage is TRBV7-3 and J usage is TRBJ2-5; possible D gene TRBD1, 7 bases. The V and J ends lost 4 bases and 5 bases respectively, with 17 bases between them. This CDR3 comprises 15 residues. Per the germline V gene, CDR1 is SGHTA and CDR2 is FQGTGA. The CDR3 is CASSSFGGGAETQYF. CDR3 bases: TGTGCCAGCAGCTCCTTTGGAGGGGGCGCCGAGACCCAGTACTTC.

The chain uses TRBV23-1 and TRBJ1-5; TRBD1 matches at 8 bases. TRBV23-1 is assigned to the ORF class and has an uncertain function. V dropped 7 bases and J dropped 9; count of bases not matched to a gene: 14. The CDR3 has 15 amino acids. CDR3 protein: CASNSRTGTHLPQHF. The DNA of the CDR3 is TGCGCCAGCAACTCCCGGACAGGGACTCATCTGCCCCAGCATTTT.

This clonotype was seen only a few times. This chain uses TRBV2 with TRBJ2-5; 9 bases match TRBD1. This CDR3 has 13 amino acids. Trimming cost V 6 bases and J 6 bases; bases outside gene matches: 5. The germline gives CDR1 SNHLY, CDR2 FYNNEI. CDR3 residues: CASRGQGRQTQYF. CDR3 sequence (DNA): TGTGCCAGCAGGGGACAGGGCCGGCAGACCCAGTACTTC.

This clonotype occurred many times. The chain links TRBV12-5 to TRBJ2-5, with D perhaps TRBD1 (6 bases). Germline CDR1 LGHNT, CDR2 FRNRAP. Trimming took off 6 bases at V and 1 base at J, with 15 bases between the two ends. The length of the CDR3 is 15 residues. The CDR3 reads CASGIWTDTQETQYF. In nucleotides, the CDR3 is TGTGCTAGTGGAATTTGGACAGATACCCAAGAGACCCAGTACTTC.

This clonotype was counted many times. J is TRBJ2-2 and V is TRBV7-9; D uncertain. V lost 4 bases and J 9 bases, leaving 3 bases between the germline ends. Germline V CDR1 and CDR2: SEHNR, FQNEAQ (reference sequence). This CDR3 comprises 10 residues. The CDR3 bases are TGTGCCAGCAGCTCGCGGGAGCTGTTTTTT. Amino acid sequence: CASSSRELFF.